These 9 T cell receptor beta chains were all obtained from the same sample, sequenced in a study of MAIT cells during Salmonella Paratyphi A infection. Broader study findings: MAIT cell TRBV usage was oligoclonal, favouring TRBV20 and TRBV6, and apparently unchanged by infection.

These receptors are not linked to any known antigen. Time point denoted: mid-infection, around enteric fever diagnosis. MAIT cells were sorted by flow cytometry as Valpha7.2+ CD161+ T cells. TCRdb recomputed calls from the 5' RACE reads with MiXCR, one row per CDR3 protein. The table lists 900 or so distinct CDR3 sequences, about a fifth of them singletons. The sequencing here drew on MAIT cells from blood, taken at the middle sampling point of the challenge study. These receptor sequences come from a person aged 18 to 75 who was deliberately infected with Salmonella Paratyphi A in a paratyphoid fever challenge study.

Details on this clonotype: The conserved phenylalanine or tryptophan is not found at the CDR3 terminus, so this likely reflects a read error. The DNA is left out, because the CDR3 cannot be placed on it with certainty; the CDR3 is given as TCRdb lists it. This chain uses TRBV6-4 with TRBJ2-2. CDR1 and CDR2 from the germline V gene are MRHNA and SNTAGT. The CDR3 extends over 14 residues, inclusive of both ends. The chain's CDR3 is CASSEGGDTGERLG.

The V gene is TRBV6-4, the J gene TRBJ2-2; no clear D gene. Germline V CDR1 and CDR2: MRHNA, SNTAGT. V was pared by 3 bases and J by 1 base, with 3 bases between. This CDR3 has 13 amino acids. The DNA for the CDR3 is TGTGCCAGCAGTGAGGGGAACACCGGGGAGCTGTTTTTT. Translating it yields CASSEGNTGELFF.

The chain joins TRBV7-2 to TRBJ2-2, with a tentative D call TRBD1 (6 bases). Germline CDR1 SGHTA, CDR2 FQGNSA. The CDR3 runs 14 residues. Trimming removed 5 bases from V and 5 bases from J, with 12 bases in between. The CDR3 DNA is TGTGCCAGCAGCCTCTCGGGGACAACCGGGGAGCTGTTTTTT. Residues: CASSLSGTTGELFF. Combining the CDR3 with reference TRBV7-2 and TRBJ2-2 gives the whole variable domain GAGVSQSPSNKVTEKGKDVELRCDPISGHTALYWYRQSLGQGLEFLIYFQGNSAPDKSGLPSDRFSAERTGGSVSTLTIQRTQQEDSAVYLCASSLSGTTGELFFGEGSRLTVL.

The chain carries TRBV6-4 and TRBJ2-3, with 10 bases identical to TRBD2. The CDR3 runs 13 residues. Germline V gene sequence: CDR1 MRHNA, CDR2 SNTAGT. Trimming removed 2 bases from V and 11 bases from J; junction bases left unmatched: 4. This CDR3 is CASSDGTSDEQYF. CDR3 in DNA: TGTGCCAGCAGTGACGGGACTAGCGATGAGCAGTATTTT.

About this clonotype: The junction differs from germline at one of its ends, possibly a read error. The rearrangement joins TRBV6-5 to TRBJ2-3; TRBD1 matches at 10 bases. This CDR3 comprises 15 residues. The germline V gene encodes CDR1 MNHEY and CDR2 SVGAGI. The CDR3 protein is CASSYGTGETDTKYW. In DNA form, the CDR3 reads TGTGCCAGCAGTTACGGGACAGGGGAAACAGATACGAAGTATTGG.

This clonotype rates as hyperexpanded. The chain has TRBV29-1 and TRBJ1-4; D ambiguous. The CDR3 covers 12 residues. The germline V gene has CDR1 SQVTM and CDR2 ANQGSEA. V lost 7 bases, J lost 6 bases, and 12 bases lay in between. The CDR3 sequence: CSAGRVHEKLFF. CDR3 bases: TGCAGCGCTGGTCGGGTCCATGAAAAACTGTTTTTT.

J is TRBJ2-2 and V is TRBV6-4; 8 bases map to TRBD1. The CDR3 is 15 residues long. V shed 5 bases, J shed 6 bases, and the junction held 8 bases outside the gene matches. CDR1 and CDR2 (germline): MRHNA, SNTAGT. CDR3: CASSPGQGDSGELFF. The CDR3 nucleotides read TGTGCCAGCAGTCCCGGACAGGGAGACTCCGGGGAGCTGTTTTTT.

This chain links TRBV20-1 with TRBJ2-3; TRBD2 aligns across 8 bases. CDR3 size: 16 residues. Losses at the gene ends were 0 bases for V and 4 bases for J; bases not matched to a gene: 9. Germline CDR1 is DFQATT and CDR2 is SNEGSKA (reference sequence). CDR3 region: CSARDLDSGEADTQYF. In nucleotides, the CDR3 is TGCAGTGCTAGAGATCTCGATAGCGGGGAGGCAGATACGCAGTATTTT.

This clonotype is judged medium-sized. The CDR3 sequence is CASSESPGGAGTDTQYF. Here the CDR3 DNA reads TGTGCCAGCAGTGAAAGTCCCGGGGGGGCTGGCACAGATACGCAGTATTTT. The chain employs TRBV6-1 and TRBJ2-3; 8 bases map to TRBD2. The CDR3 has 17 amino acids. CDR1 is MNHNS, CDR2 SASEGT, per germline. Trimming at V came to 2 bases and at J to 1 base, leaving 8 bases not matched to a gene.